These T cell receptor beta chains were read from a single sample in a study of CD8 T cells in Susac syndrome. TCRdb reanalysed the immunoSEQ multiplex PCR reads using MiXCR and keeps one entry per CDR3 protein. The top ten clones hold roughly 0.21% of a sample with about 300,000 distinct CDR3 sequences, 65% to 90% of them seen once. The sequencing input was CD8+ T cells from PBMCs. These receptors originate from a human donor with multiple sclerosis. CDR3s include the opening cysteine and the closing phenylalanine or tryptophan. Fields, in order: clone size, V gene, D gene, J gene, CDR3 DNA, CDR3 protein. D genes are given only for firm matches. Expanded clones get a size class; other rows say once, few or many, or leave the size out.

-	TRBV20-1	-	TRBJ2-1	TGCAGTGCTAGAGATCGCGGGACTTACAATGAGCAGTTCTTC	CSARDRGTYNEQFF
-	TRBV5-1	-	TRBJ1-5	TGCGCCAGCAGCTTGAGGTCAGGAAATCAGCCCCAGCATTTT	CASSLRSGNQPQHF
-	TRBV27	TRBD2	TRBJ2-7	TGTGCCAGCAGCTTTAGCGGGAGAAGATACGAGCAGTACTTC	CASSFSGRRYEQYF
few	TRBV7-2	-	TRBJ1-1	TGTGCCAGCAGCTTTACAGTAAGAGGCACTGAAGCTTTCTTT	CASSFTVRGTEAFF
-	TRBV6-1	-	TRBJ1-5	TGTGCCAGCAGTTTATTAGGGACCGGGGAGCCCCAGCATTTT	CASSLLGTGEPQHF
once	TRBV29-1	-	TRBJ2-7	TGCAGCGTTGATGGTCAGACCGCCGAGCAGTACTTC	CSVDGQTAEQYF
-	TRBV2	TRBD2	TRBJ2-1	TGTGCCAGCAGTGAACAGGCGGGAGGGACCTACAATGAGCAGTTCTTC	CASSEQAGGTYNEQFF
-	TRBV6-2/TRBV6-3	TRBD2	TRBJ2-1	TGTGCCAGCAGTTACCGCCAGGGTTTAGCGGGCCTCTACAATGAGCAGTTCTTC	CASSYRQGLAGLYNEQFF
-	TRBV4-3	-	TRBJ1-5	TGCGCCAGCAGCCAAGATGCAGACCCTAATCAGCCCCAGCATTTT	CASSQDADPNQPQHF
-	TRBV4-3	TRBD1	TRBJ2-1	TGCGCCAGCAGCCATAAACAGGGGGCGGGGATATACAATGAGCAGTTCTTC	CASSHKQGAGIYNEQFF
-	TRBV3-1	-	TRBJ2-7	TGTGCCAGCAGCCAAGGAAGGTACTACGAGCAGTACTTC	CASSQGRYYEQYF
-	TRBV7-2	-	TRBJ1-2	TGTGCCAGCAGCTTAAGTGAGGTCCGTGACTACACCTTC	CASSLSEVRDYTF
-	TRBV11-1	TRBD1	TRBJ1-2	TGTGCCAGCAGCTCAGACTCCAACAGGGGCTTTAACCCCTCGGTAGGCTATGGCTACACCTTC	CASSSDSNRGFNPSVGYGYTF
-	TRBV29-1	TRBD1	TRBJ1-1	TGCAGCGTTGATCAGGGGGCTGTGGGCACTGAAGCTTTCTTT	CSVDQGAVGTEAFF
-	TRBV6-1	TRBD2	TRBJ2-1	TGTGCCAGCAGTCCGAAAGGACTAGCGGAAGTTTACAATGAGCAGTTCTTC	CASSPKGLAEVYNEQFF
once	TRBV7-9	-	TRBJ2-5	TGTGCCAGCAGCTTAGCACCCGGGGCGGAGACCCAGTACTTC	CASSLAPGAETQYF
-	TRBV12-3/TRBV12-4	-	TRBJ1-5	TGTGCCAGCACCCCGACAGATTATAGCAATCAGCCCCAGCATTTT	CASTPTDYSNQPQHF
-	TRBV29-1	-	TRBJ1-1	TGCAGCGTTATCAGCGCTACAGGGCCAGAAGCTTTCTTT	CSVISATGPEAFF
-	TRBV24-1	TRBD2	TRBJ2-7	TGTGCCACCGAAACCTCCGGGACTAGCGGCTACGAGCAGTACTTC	CATETSGTSGYEQYF
-	TRBV4-2	-	TRBJ2-3	TGTGCCAGCAGCCAAGAAGGAACAGGGAAAATGGATACGCAGTATTTT	CASSQEGTGKMDTQYF
-	TRBV7-3	TRBD1	TRBJ2-3	TGTGCCAGCAGCTTAGGACAGGGGGCAACAGATACGCAGTATTTT	CASSLGQGATDTQYF
-	TRBV3-1	-	TRBJ2-7	TGTGCCAGCAGCCAAGATCCAGGAGAGACCTACGAGCAGTACTTC	CASSQDPGETYEQYF
once	TRBV29-1	TRBD2	TRBJ2-7	TGCAGCGTTGAGATGGGACTAGGCGAAGAGCAGTACTTC	CSVEMGLGEEQYF
-	TRBV7-9	-	TRBJ2-1	TGTGCCAGCAGCCCTCCGGTGAGCTCCTACAATGAGCAGTTCTTC	CASSPPVSSYNEQFF
-	TRBV28	TRBD1	TRBJ2-3	TGTGCCAGCAGTGGGGACAGGGGCGCCTTGGGAGATACGCAGTATTTT	CASSGDRGALGDTQYF
once	TRBV28	-	TRBJ1-1	TGTGCCAGCAGTTTATTGGGACGTCTAGGTTCTGAAGCTTTCTTT	CASSLLGRLGSEAFF
few	TRBV24-1	-	TRBJ2-1	TGTGCCACCAGTGATTTATCCGGGTTCAATGAGCAGTTCTTC	CATSDLSGFNEQFF
-	TRBV11-2	-	TRBJ2-1	TGTGCCAGCAGCCCGGGACTTAGCGTCAATGAGCAGTTCTTC	CASSPGLSVNEQFF
-	TRBV5-5	TRBD2	TRBJ2-1	TGTGCCAGCATCACGGGACTAATTAACAATGAGCAGTTCTTC	CASITGLINNEQFF
-	TRBV6-5	-	TRBJ1-2	TGTGCCAGCAGAGCAGGGGACGGCTACACCTTC	CASRAGDGYTF
-	TRBV20-1	TRBD2	TRBJ2-1	TGCAGTGCTAGAGGGAGTAGCGGGAGTAACTACAATGAGCAGTTCTTC	CSARGSSGSNYNEQFF
-	TRBV12-3/TRBV12-4	TRBD2	TRBJ2-7	TGTGCCAGCAGCCACCTCTCCGGGACTAGCGCCGTCTACGAGCAGTACTTC	CASSHLSGTSAVYEQYF
-	TRBV6-2/TRBV6-3	-	TRBJ2-1	TGTGCCAGCAGTGTAAGGACAAACAATGAGCAGTTCTTC	CASSVRTNNEQFF
few	TRBV11-2	-	TRBJ2-3	TGTGCCAGCAGCTTGGACAGCCCTAGCACAGATACGCAGTATTTT	CASSLDSPSTDTQYF
-	TRBV4-3	-	TRBJ1-2	TGCGCCAGCAGCCAAGATAAGAACAGGCCTTACTATGGCTACACCTTC	CASSQDKNRPYYGYTF
-	TRBV12-3/TRBV12-4	-	TRBJ2-3	TGTGCCAGCAGCGGGGAATCCACCACAGATACGCAGTATTTT	CASSGESTTDTQYF
-	TRBV28	-	TRBJ2-2	TGTGCCAGCAGTTTATTATTTTTTCTCCCCAGACCTACAGGGCACACCGGGGAGCTGTTTTTT	CASSLLFFLPRPTGHTGELFF
-	TRBV27	-	TRBJ2-2	TGTGCCAGCAGTTTATTAAATATTCTCACGCCGGGCGGGGAGCTGTTTTTT	CASSLLNILTPGGELFF
-	TRBV7-9	-	TRBJ2-7	TGTGCCAGCAGCTCCCCTCAGAGAACCTACGAGCAGTACTTC	CASSSPQRTYEQYF
-	TRBV6-4	-	TRBJ1-1	TGTGCCAGCAACGACAGCCTGCGGGGTGGGGCTTTCTTT	CASNDSLRGGAFF
-	TRBV30	-	TRBJ2-1	TGTGCCTGGAGTGCCTTTGAGCAGTTCTTC	CAWSAFEQFF
once	TRBV15	-	TRBJ1-3	TGTGCCACCACTTTGGGGTTCTCTGGAAACACCATATATTTT	CATTLGFSGNTIYF
-	TRBV6-1	-	TRBJ2-2	TGTGCCAGCACAGGGATCACCGGGGAGCTGTTTTTT	CASTGITGELFF
-	TRBV14	TRBD2	TRBJ2-3	TGTGCCAGCAGCCAAGGACTTGTGGGACTACGCCCTCAGGATACGCAGTATTTT	CASSQGLVGLRPQDTQYF
-	TRBV19	TRBD2	TRBJ2-1	TGTGCCAGTACTCTCCGGCGAGCGGGGGCCCTGAGCTCCTACAATGAGCAGTTCTTC	CASTLRRAGALSSYNEQFF
-	TRBV28	-	TRBJ1-1	TGTGCCAGCAGCAAGCTACCGAACACTGAAGCTTTCTTT	CASSKLPNTEAFF
-	TRBV19	-	TRBJ1-5	TGTGCCAGTAGTATAGCTCATCCGAATGGTCAGCCCCAGCATTTT	CASSIAHPNGQPQHF
-	TRBV7-9	-	TRBJ1-5	TGTGCCAGCAGCCCTCTTCCAGGGGTTGGTCAGCCCCAGCATTTT	CASSPLPGVGQPQHF
-	TRBV5-5	TRBD2	TRBJ2-2	TGTGCCAGCAGCTCGTACCTAGCGGGAGGATGGACCGGGGAGCTGTTTTTT	CASSSYLAGGWTGELFF
-	TRBV3-1	-	TRBJ1-1	TGTGCCAGCAGCCAATCAGGCCTAGGGGGTTTTGCTGAAGCTTTCTTT	CASSQSGLGGFAEAFF
-	TRBV27	-	TRBJ1-5	TGTGCCAGCGGCCGAGTTAGCAATCAGCCCCAGCATTTT	CASGRVSNQPQHF
-	TRBV28	TRBD1	TRBJ2-1	TGTGCCAGCAGTTTCGTGTGGACAGGGGGCTACAATGAGCAGTTCTTC	CASSFVWTGGYNEQFF
-	TRBV7-6	TRBD1	TRBJ2-2	TGTGCCAGCAGCCTTTGGACAGGGGGCGACTTCGGCGGGGAGCTGTTTTTT	CASSLWTGGDFGGELFF